The 24 T cell receptor beta chains listed next were all sequenced from one sample in a study of blood T cell repertoires in COVID-19. Assay used: immunoSEQ multiplex PCR; TCRdb lists only in-frame clones, some missing. The sample records 180,000 or so clones, roughly 79% being singletons. Sample: peripheral blood. The source of these receptors is a woman aged 40 to 50 with COVID-19, enrolled during active disease.

The CDR3 is CASTRRTGDISFF. The DNA for the CDR3 is TGTGCCAGCACACGTCGCACAGGGGACATTTCTTTCTTT. This chain links TRBV6-5 with TRBJ1-1; 7 nucleotides align to TRBD1. Trimming took 7 bases from V and 12 from J; bases not matched to a gene: 14. The germline gives CDR1 MNHEY, CDR2 SVGAGI. This CDR3 is built from 13 residues.

The V gene is TRBV28, the J gene TRBJ2-7; 9 bases align to TRBD1. The CDR3 is 15 amino acids. Germline-derived CDR1 and CDR2 are MDHEN and SYDVKM. V dropped 5 bases and J dropped 0; count of bases not matched to a gene: 5. The CDR3 region is CASSPLTGGSYEQYF. As DNA, the CDR3 is TGTGCCAGCAGTCCCTTGACAGGGGGCTCCTACGAGCAGTACTTC.

This clone was picked up one time. This rearrangement joins TRBV7-9 to TRBJ2-2, with D uncertain. Germline assignment: CDR1 SEHNR and CDR2 FQNEAQ (reference sequence). The V end lost 7 bases, the J end lost 4 bases, and 10 bases lay between the germline ends. This CDR3 contains 13 residues. DNA of the CDR3: TGTGCCAGCACAATTCCAGTCACCGGGGAGCTGTTTTTT. Encoded protein: CASTIPVTGELFF.

The chain links TRBV19 to TRBJ1-5; 8 positions match TRBD1. CDR1 is LNHDA and CDR2 is SQIVND in the germline V gene (reference sequence). V shed 6 bases and J 2 bases; nucleotides not matched to a gene: 3. The CDR3 length is 14 residues. CDR3 loop: CASSQTGGNQPQHF. The CDR3 bases are TGTGCCAGTAGCCAGACAGGGGGCAATCAGCCCCAGCATTTT.

The chain recombines TRBV6-1 with TRBJ2-2; 9 bases map to TRBD2. The CDR3 runs to 17 residues. The V gene end was trimmed by 4 bases and the J gene end by 5 bases; junction bases not matched to a gene: 11. Germline V lookup: CDR1 MNHNS, CDR2 SASEGT. The CDR3 sequence: CASSGRLAGVGTGELFF. The CDR3 coding sequence is TGTGCCAGCAGTGGGCGTTTAGCGGGAGTGGGGACCGGGGAGCTGTTTTTT.

The chain links TRBV11-2 to TRBJ2-3; D is perhaps TRBD2 (5 bases). Trimming removed 8 bases from V and 1 base from J, with 19 bases in between. The CDR3 covers 16 residues. Germline lookup yields CDR1 SGHAT and CDR2 FQNNGV. CDR3: CASGVGASRGTDTQYF. The CDR3 DNA reads as TGTGCCAGCGGAGTGGGAGCTTCGAGAGGCACAGATACGCAGTATTTT.

J is TRBJ1-2 and V is TRBV6-5; 7 nucleotides agree with TRBD1. The CDR3 is 14 residues long. V shed 4 bases, J shed 2 bases, and the junction held 4 bases outside the gene matches. The germline gives CDR1 MNHEY, CDR2 SVGAGI. The CDR3 sequence: CASSSDRVNYGYTF. For the CDR3, the DNA is TGTGCCAGCAGTTCCGACAGGGTAAACTATGGCTACACCTTC.

The sample holds a few counts of this clone. The chain is built from TRBV6-2 or TRBV6-3 and TRBJ2-1; 8 bases match TRBD2. The CDR3 extends over 14 amino acids. Germline V gives CDR1 MNHEY, CDR2 SVGEGT. V was clipped by 6 bases and J by 3 bases; unmatched bases: 4. The CDR3 DNA reads as TGTGCCAGCAGCCCGACTAGCGACTACAATGAGCAGTTCTTC. Its protein product is CASSPTSDYNEQFF.

The rearrangement uses TRBV6-5 and TRBJ2-1, with D perhaps TRBD1 (6 bases). The CDR3 consists of 14 residues. Germline V lookup: CDR1 MNHEY, CDR2 SVGAGI. V was pared by 5 bases and J by 3 bases, with 11 bases between. CDR3 bases: TGTGCCAGCAGTAATCACAGGGACTACAATGAGCAGTTCTTC. It encodes CASSNHRDYNEQFF.

The chain recombines TRBV11-2 with TRBJ1-5; possible D gene TRBD1, 6 bases. Germline CDR1 is SGHAT and CDR2 is FQNNGV. V lost 5 bases and J lost 1, with 12 bases in between. The CDR3 sequence is 15 residues long. The CDR3, as DNA: TGTGCCAGCAGCCCCAGGACAGAAAGCAATCAGCCCCAGCATTTT. The encoded protein is CASSPRTESNQPQHF.

The chain has TRBV3-1 (or the pseudogene TRBV3-2) and TRBJ1-1; D possibly corresponds to TRBD1 (6 bases). With 3 bases removed from V and 0 bases from J, the gap between germline ends came to 8 bases. The V gene's germline CDR1 is LGHDT and CDR2 YNNKEL (reference sequence). The CDR3 covers 14 residues. The CDR3 DNA is TGTGCCAGCAGCCACCAGGGGATGAACACTGAAGCTTTCTTT. Protein: CASSHQGMNTEAFF.

A word on this clone: Mismatch with germline at one junction end may stem from a read error. The rearrangement joins TRBV5-1 to TRBJ2-2, with D possibly matching TRBD1 (6 bases). The CDR3 length is 15 residues. Per germline, CDR1 SGHRS and CDR2 YFSETQ. The CDR3 region has the DNA TGCGCCAGCACCTTGGACAGCCAGAACACCGGGGAGCTGTTTTTT. Translating it yields CASTLDSQNTGELFF.

The chain recombines TRBV7-3 with TRBJ1-1; the D gene is possibly TRBD1 (6 bases). This CDR3 is built from 14 residues. Germline V gene lookup returns CDR1 SGHTA and CDR2 FQGTGA. V was trimmed by 4 bases and J by 4 bases, leaving 13 bases between them. The CDR3 nucleotides read TGTGCCAGCAGCTCCTATACAGGGCTCACTGAAGCTTTCTTT. It yields the protein CASSSYTGLTEAFF. Using reference TRBV7-3 and TRBJ1-1 for the parts outside the CDR3, the full variable domain is GAGVSQTPSNKVTEKGKYVELRCDPISGHTALYWYRQSLGQGPEFLIYFQGTGAADDSGLPNDRFFAVRPEGSVSTLKIQRTERGDSAVYLCASSSYTGLTEAFFGQGTRLTVV.

The chain employs TRBV18 and TRBJ2-3; TRBD2 agrees at 7 bases. V lost 3 bases, J lost 1 base, and 4 bases stayed unmatched. The V gene's germline CDR1 is KGHSH and CDR2 LQKENI. This CDR3 has 15 residues. The CDR3 DNA is TGTGCCAGCTCACCCAAGGGGAGGGGCACAGATACGCAGTATTTT. Protein sequence: CASSPKGRGTDTQYF.

The V gene is TRBV30, the J gene TRBJ2-5; D perhaps matches TRBD2 (5 bases). The V end lost 3 bases, the J end lost 2 bases, and 7 bases lay between the germline ends. This CDR3 region has 12 residues. CDR1 is GTSNPN and CDR2 is SVGIG in the germline V gene (reference sequence). The CDR3 DNA is TGTGCCTGGAGCGAGGGACAAGAGACCCAGTACTTC. It encodes CAWSEGQETQYF. Complete variable domain (other parts from reference TRBV30 and TRBJ2-5): SQTIHQWPATLVQPVGSPLSLECTVEGTSNPNLYWYRQAAGRGLQLLFYSVGIGQISSEVPQNLSASRPQDRQFILSSKKLLLSDSGFYLCAWSEGQETQYFGPGTRLLVL.

The chain has TRBV6-5 and TRBJ2-7; TRBD2 aligns across 7 bases. CDR1 is MNHEY and CDR2 is SVGAGI in the germline V gene. CDR3 length: 14 residues. Unmatched junction bases numbered 6, after V lost 6 bases and J lost 1 base. DNA for the CDR3: TGTGCCAGCAGGCCCTGGGGAGGGTCCTACGAGCAGTACGTC. Protein product: CASRPWGGSYEQYV.

This clone was observed a few times. The chain joins TRBV3-1 (or the pseudogene TRBV3-2) to TRBJ1-2; D might be TRBD1 (6 bases). From germline, CDR1 is LGHDT and CDR2 YNNKEL (reference sequence). This CDR3 is 15 amino acids long. V was clipped by 3 bases and J by 7 bases, with 18 bases between them. CDR3 sequence reads: CASSQDIGGAVGYTF. In nucleotides, the CDR3 is TGTGCCAGCAGCCAGGACATTGGGGGGGCGGTTGGCTACACCTTC.

The gene calls are TRBV27 and TRBJ1-1, with D hard to call. Germline assignment: CDR1 MNHEY and CDR2 SMNVEV (reference sequence). The V end lost 2 bases, the J end lost 5 bases, and 9 bases lay between the germline ends. The CDR3 extends over 13 amino acids. The CDR3 here is CASSLQARTEAFF. CDR3 bases: TGTGCCAGCAGTTTACAGGCGAGAACTGAAGCTTTCTTT.

The chain employs TRBV29-1 and TRBJ2-1; TRBD2 matches at 8 bases. Losses at the gene ends were 3 bases for V and 2 bases for J; bases not matched to a gene: 6. The germline V gene has CDR1 SQVTM and CDR2 ANQGSEA. The CDR3 extends over 15 amino acids. CDR3 bases: TGCAGCGTTGAGGGACTAGATAGAACCTACAATGAGCAGTTCTTC. It specifies CSVEGLDRTYNEQFF.

The V call is TRBV28, the J call TRBJ1-2; D is perhaps TRBD1 (5 bases). The CDR3 length is 14 residues. CDR1 and CDR2 (germline): MDHEN, SYDVKM. Trimming left V 7 bases short and J 0 bases short, with 12 bases between. CDR3 sequence (DNA): TGTGCCAGCACCGCGGGACCTACTAACTATGGCTACACCTTC. Residues: CASTAGPTNYGYTF.

The chain uses TRBV5-4 and TRBJ2-7; TRBD2 is a possible D gene (6 bases). Germline V gene data show CDR1 as SGHNT and CDR2 as YYREEE (reference sequence). Trimming left V 4 bases short and J 2 bases short, with 13 bases between. The CDR3 spans 14 residues. This chain's CDR3 is CASSLGDLTYEQYF. CDR3 bases: TGTGCCAGCAGCCTCGGGGACTTAACCTACGAGCAGTACTTC.

This chain's CDR3 is CASSLKWTGTYEQYF. Written as DNA, the CDR3 is TGTGCCAGCAGTTTAAAATGGACAGGGACCTACGAGCAGTACTTC. This chain joins TRBV27 and TRBJ2-7; the match to TRBD1 covers 8 bases. Germline lookup yields CDR1 MNHEY and CDR2 SMNVEV (reference sequence). V shed 2 bases, J shed 2 bases, and the junction held 5 bases outside the gene matches. CDR3 length: 15 residues.

The sample holds many counts of this clone. The chain has TRBV7-9 and TRBJ2-7, with 7 bases aligning to TRBD2. In germline, CDR1 is SEHNR, CDR2 FQNEAQ (reference sequence). The CDR3 runs 17 residues. V gave up 5 bases and J gave up 0 bases; unmatched junction bases: 13. DNA for the CDR3: TGTGCCAGCAGCGATCCCGGGACTAACGTGAACTCCTACGAGCAGTACTTC. This sequence encodes CASSDPGTNVNSYEQYF.

J is TRBJ2-2 and V is TRBV6-5; 8 nucleotides agree with TRBD2. Trimming cost V 1 base and J 3 bases; bases outside gene matches: 4. The CDR3 consists of 16 residues. In germline, CDR1 is MNHEY, CDR2 SVGAGI. This CDR3 reads CASSYWRGADTGELFF. In DNA form, the CDR3 reads TGTGCCAGCAGTTACTGGCGGGGGGCGGACACCGGGGAGCTGTTTTTT.